These 7 T cell receptor beta chains share one sample of origin, sequenced in a study of identical twins. One entry per CDR3 protein, called by TCRdb with MiXCR from the 5' RACE reads. The table has under 900,000 distinct CDR3 sequences, approximately 13% seen once. The sample also formed part of further work on yellow fever vaccine responses in identical twins.

The material sequenced was PBMCs. Receptors originate from a young woman in good health.

The genes are TRBV12-3 or TRBV12-4 and TRBJ2-3; 14 bases map to TRBD2. The V and J ends lost 4 bases and 2 bases, in that order; junction bases with no gene match: 8. The CDR3 has 18 amino acids. CDR3 residues: CASSYRLAGGLNTDTQYF. The CDR3 nucleotides read TGTGCCAGCAGTTACCGACTAGCGGGAGGGCTGAACACAGATACGCAGTATTTT.

This clonotype has more than one count but fewer than ten. CDR3 nucleotide sequence: TGTGCCAGCAGAACTAGGCATGGTCGCAAGAACACCGGGGAGCTGTTTTTT. It encodes CASRTRHGRKNTGELFF. J is TRBJ2-2 and V is TRBV7-6, with D maybe TRBD2 (5 bases). Between the trimmed V and J ends, which lost 6 bases and 1 base, there was a span of 18 bases. The CDR3 sequence is 17 residues long. Germline V gives CDR1 SGHVS, CDR2 FNYEAQ.

This clonotype was seen more than once but under ten times. The chain couples TRBV7-2 to TRBJ2-1; 10 bases agree with TRBD2. V lost 1 base, J lost 8 bases, and 5 bases stayed unmatched. Germline V gene lookup returns CDR1 SGHTA and CDR2 FQGNSA. The CDR3 runs to 15 residues. The CDR3 bases are TGTGCCAGCAGCTTAGAAGGACTAGCGGTCCATGAGCAGTTCTTC. Amino acids: CASSLEGLAVHEQFF.

This clonotype was found a few times. The chain carries TRBV28 and TRBJ2-2, with D unresolved. The CDR3 consists of 13 residues. V lost 7 bases, J lost 5 bases, and 11 bases lay in between. Germline lookup yields CDR1 MDHEN and CDR2 SYDVKM. CDR3 sequence: CASTIGITGELFF. In DNA form, the CDR3 reads TGTGCCAGCACTATAGGGATAACCGGGGAGCTGTTTTTT.

This clonotype was seen ten or more times. The CDR3 DNA reads TGTGCCACCAGTGATTTCGGAGGGGGCGCGGATACGCAGTATTTT. It encodes CATSDFGGGADTQYF. The J gene is TRBJ2-3, the V gene TRBV24-1; D is possibly TRBD1 (7 bases). The germline CDR1 and CDR2 sequences are KGHDR and SFDVKD. V was pared by 1 base and J by 6 bases, with 13 bases between. The CDR3 extends over 15 amino acids.

This clonotype was observed many times. This sequence joins TRBV29-1 and TRBJ2-5, with 9 bases aligning to TRBD2. This CDR3 region has 14 residues. Looked up from germline, CDR1 is SQVTM and CDR2 is ANQGSEA. The trim removed 6 bases at V and 4 bases at J, leaving 9 bases unmatched. The CDR3 bases are TGCAGCGTGGGTAGGGTAGCGGGAGCAGAGACCCAGTACTTC. This sequence encodes CSVGRVAGAETQYF.

The V and J genes are TRBV12-3 or TRBV12-4 and TRBJ1-5; unclear D gene. Trimming took 5 bases from V and 1 from J, leaving 15 bases between them. The CDR3 covers 16 residues. CDR3 sequence (DNA): TGTGCCAGCAGTCCCCAGTTTCGGGGAAGCAATCAGCCCCAGCATTTT. Translated: CASSPQFRGSNQPQHF.